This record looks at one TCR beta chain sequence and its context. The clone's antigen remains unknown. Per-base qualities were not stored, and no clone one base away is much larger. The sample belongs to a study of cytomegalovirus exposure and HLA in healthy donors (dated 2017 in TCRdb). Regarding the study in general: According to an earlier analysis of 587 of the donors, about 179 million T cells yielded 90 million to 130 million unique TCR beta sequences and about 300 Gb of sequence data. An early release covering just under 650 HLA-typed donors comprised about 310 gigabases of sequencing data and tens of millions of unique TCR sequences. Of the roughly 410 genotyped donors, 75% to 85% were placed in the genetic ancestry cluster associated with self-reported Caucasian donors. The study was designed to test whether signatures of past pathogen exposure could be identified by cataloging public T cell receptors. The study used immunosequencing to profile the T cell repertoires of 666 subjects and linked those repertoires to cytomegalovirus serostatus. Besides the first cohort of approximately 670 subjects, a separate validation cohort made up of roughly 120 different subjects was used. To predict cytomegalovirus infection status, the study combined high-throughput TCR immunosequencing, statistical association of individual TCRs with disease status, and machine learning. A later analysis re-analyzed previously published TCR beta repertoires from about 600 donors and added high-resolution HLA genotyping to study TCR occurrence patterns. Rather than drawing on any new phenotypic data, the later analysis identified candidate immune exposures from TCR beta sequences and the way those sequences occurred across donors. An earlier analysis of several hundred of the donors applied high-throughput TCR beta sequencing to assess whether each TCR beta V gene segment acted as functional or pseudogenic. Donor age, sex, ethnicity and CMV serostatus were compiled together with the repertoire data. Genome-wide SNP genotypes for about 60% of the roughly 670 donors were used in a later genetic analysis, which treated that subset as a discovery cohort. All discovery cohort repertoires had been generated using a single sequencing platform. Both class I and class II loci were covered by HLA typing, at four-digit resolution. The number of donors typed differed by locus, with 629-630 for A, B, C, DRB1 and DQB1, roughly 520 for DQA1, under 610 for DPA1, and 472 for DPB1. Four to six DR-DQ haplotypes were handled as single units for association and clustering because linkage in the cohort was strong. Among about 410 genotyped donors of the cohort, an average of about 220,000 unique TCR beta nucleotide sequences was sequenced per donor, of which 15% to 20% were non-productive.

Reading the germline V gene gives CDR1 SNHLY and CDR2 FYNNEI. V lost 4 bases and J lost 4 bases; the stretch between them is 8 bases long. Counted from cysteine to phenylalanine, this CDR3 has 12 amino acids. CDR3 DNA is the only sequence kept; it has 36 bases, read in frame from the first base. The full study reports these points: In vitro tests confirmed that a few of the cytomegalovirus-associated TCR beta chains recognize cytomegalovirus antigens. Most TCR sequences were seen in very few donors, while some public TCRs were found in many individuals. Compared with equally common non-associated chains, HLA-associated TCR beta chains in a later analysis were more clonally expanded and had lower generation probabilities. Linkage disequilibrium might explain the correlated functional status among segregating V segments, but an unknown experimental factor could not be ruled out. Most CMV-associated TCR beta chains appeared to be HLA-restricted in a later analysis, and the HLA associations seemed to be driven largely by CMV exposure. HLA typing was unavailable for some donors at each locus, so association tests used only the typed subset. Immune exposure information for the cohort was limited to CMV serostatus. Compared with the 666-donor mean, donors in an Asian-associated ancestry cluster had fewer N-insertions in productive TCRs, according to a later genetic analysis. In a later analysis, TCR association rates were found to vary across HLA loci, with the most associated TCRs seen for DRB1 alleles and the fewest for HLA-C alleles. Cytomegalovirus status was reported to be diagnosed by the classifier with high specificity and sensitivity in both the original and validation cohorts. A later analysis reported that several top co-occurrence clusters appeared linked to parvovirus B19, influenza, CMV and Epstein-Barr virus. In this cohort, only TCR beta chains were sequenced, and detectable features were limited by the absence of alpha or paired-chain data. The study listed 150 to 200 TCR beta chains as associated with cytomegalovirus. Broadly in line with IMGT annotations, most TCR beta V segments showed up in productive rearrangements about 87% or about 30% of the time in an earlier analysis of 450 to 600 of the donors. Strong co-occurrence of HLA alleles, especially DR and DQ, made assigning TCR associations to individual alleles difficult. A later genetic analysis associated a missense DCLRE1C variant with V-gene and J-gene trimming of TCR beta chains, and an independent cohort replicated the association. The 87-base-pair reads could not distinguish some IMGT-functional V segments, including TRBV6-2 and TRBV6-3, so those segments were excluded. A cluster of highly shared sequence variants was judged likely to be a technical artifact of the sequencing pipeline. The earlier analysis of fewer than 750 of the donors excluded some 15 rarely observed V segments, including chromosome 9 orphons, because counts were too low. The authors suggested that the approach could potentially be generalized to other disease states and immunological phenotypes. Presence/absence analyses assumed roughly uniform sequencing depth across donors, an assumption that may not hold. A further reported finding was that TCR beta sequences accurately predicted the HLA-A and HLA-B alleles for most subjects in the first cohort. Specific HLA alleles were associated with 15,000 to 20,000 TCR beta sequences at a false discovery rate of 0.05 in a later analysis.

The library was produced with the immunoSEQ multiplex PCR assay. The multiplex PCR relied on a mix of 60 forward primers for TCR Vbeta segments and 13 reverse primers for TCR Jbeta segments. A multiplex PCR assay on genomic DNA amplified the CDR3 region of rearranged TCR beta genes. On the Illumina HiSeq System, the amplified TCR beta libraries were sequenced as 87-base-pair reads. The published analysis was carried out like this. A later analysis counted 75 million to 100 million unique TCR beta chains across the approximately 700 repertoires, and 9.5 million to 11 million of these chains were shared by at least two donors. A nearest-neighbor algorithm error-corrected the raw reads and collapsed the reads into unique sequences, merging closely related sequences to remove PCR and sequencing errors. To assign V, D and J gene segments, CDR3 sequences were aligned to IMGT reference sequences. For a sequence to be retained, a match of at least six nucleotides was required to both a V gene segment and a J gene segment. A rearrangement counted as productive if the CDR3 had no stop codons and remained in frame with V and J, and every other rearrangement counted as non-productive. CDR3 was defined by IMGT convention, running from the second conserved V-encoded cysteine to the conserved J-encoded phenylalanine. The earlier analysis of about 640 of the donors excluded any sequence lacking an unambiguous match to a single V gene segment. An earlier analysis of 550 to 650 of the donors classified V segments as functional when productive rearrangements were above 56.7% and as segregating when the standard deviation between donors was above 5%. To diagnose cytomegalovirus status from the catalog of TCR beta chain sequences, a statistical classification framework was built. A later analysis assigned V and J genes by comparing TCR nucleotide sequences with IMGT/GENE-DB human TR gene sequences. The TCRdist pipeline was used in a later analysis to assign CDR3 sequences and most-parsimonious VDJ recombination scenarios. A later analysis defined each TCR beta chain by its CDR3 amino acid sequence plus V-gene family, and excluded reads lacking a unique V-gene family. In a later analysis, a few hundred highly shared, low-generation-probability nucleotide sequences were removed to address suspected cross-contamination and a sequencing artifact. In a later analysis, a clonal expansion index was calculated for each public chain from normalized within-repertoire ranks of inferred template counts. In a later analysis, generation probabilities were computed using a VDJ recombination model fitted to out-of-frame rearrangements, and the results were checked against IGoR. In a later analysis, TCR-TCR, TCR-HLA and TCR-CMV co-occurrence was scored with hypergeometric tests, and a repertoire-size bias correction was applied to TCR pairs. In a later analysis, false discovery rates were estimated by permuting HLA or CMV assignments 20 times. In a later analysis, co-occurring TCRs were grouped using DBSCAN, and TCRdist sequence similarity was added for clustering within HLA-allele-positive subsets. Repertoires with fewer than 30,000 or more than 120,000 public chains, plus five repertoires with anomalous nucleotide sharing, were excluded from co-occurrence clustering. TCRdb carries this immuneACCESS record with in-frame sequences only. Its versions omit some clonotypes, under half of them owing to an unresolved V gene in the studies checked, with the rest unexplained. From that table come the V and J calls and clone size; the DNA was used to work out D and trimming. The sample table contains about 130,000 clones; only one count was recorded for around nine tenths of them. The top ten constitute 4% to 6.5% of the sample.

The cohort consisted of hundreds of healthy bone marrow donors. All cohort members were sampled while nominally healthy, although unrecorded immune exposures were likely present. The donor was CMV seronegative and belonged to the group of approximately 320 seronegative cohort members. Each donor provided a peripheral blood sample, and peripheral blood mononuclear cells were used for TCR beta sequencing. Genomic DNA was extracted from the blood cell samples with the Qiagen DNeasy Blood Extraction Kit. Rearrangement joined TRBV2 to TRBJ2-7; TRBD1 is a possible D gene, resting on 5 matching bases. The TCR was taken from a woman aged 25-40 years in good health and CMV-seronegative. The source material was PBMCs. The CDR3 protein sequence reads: CASSVDIYEQYF. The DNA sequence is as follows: TGTGCCAGCAGTGTGGACATATACGAGCAGTACTTC. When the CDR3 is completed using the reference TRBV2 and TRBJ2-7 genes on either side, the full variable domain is EPEVTQTPSHQVTQMGQEVILRCVPISNHLYFYWYRQILGQKVEFLVSFYNNEISEKSEIFDDQFSVERPDGSNFTLKIRSTKLEDSAMYFCASSVDIYEQYFGPGTRLTVT.